This T cell receptor (beta chain) was identified in a study of OX40 agonist ivuxolimab in advanced cancers. For the study at large: All patients had ivuxolimab intravenously every 2 weeks at 0.01 to 10 mg/kg.

Study outcomes and limitations: Expanded clones were, on average, more numerous among CD8+ T cells than CD4+. No determination was made of the antigen specificity of the expanded peripheral T cells. Certain nonresponders likewise exhibited a low normalized T-cell clonal expansion.

V lost 3 bases, J lost 5 bases, and 4 bases lay in between. This CDR3 has 11 residues. Germline CDR1 reads LNHDA; CDR2 reads SQIVND (reference sequence). Repertoires were generated with immunoSEQ multiplex PCR, while TCRdb's copy carries only in-frame clones and drops some. The table includes 45,000 to 55,000 clones, 70% to 90% detected once. The table lists this clone with a count of one. Its antigen remains unidentified. The sample here was CD4+ or CD8+ T cells sorted from blood, taken in a trial of the OX40 agonist ivuxolimab. The chain recombines TRBV19 with TRBJ2-5; no clear D gene. The receptor was derived from an adult with an advanced solid tumor such as melanoma, head and neck, liver or kidney cancer. The CDR3 reads CASSIRETQYF. DNA for the CDR3: TGTGCCAGTAGTATCAGGGAGACCCAGTACTTC.